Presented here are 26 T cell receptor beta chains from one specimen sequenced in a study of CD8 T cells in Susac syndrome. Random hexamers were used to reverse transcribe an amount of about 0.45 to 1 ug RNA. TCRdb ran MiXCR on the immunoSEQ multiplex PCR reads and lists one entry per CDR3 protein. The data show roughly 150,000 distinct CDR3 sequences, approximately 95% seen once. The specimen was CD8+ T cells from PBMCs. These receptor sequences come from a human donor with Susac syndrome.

The CDR3 nucleotides are TGTGCCAGCAGCTTAGCTTCCGGGTCGTCCTACGAGCAGTACTTC. Protein sequence: CASSLASGSSYEQYF. The J gene is TRBJ2-7, the V gene TRBV7-2, with unresolved D. The CDR3 is made up of 15 amino acids. Trimming left V 0 bases short and J 1 base short, with 10 bases between. Germline CDR1 SGHTA, CDR2 FQGNSA.

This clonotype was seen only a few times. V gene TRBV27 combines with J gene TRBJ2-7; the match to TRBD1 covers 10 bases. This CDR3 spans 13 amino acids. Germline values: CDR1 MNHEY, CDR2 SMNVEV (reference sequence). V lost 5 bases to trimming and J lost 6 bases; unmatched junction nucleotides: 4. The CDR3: CASSPGQGTEQYF. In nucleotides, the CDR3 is TGTGCCAGCAGTCCGGGACAGGGGACCGAGCAGTACTTC.

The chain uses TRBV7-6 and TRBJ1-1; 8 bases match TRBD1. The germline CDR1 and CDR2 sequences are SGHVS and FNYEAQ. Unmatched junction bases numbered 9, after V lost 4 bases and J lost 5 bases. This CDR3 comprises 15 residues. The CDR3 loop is CASSSSRGRETEAFF. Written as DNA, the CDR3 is TGTGCCAGCAGCTCCTCCAGGGGGCGAGAAACTGAAGCTTTCTTT.

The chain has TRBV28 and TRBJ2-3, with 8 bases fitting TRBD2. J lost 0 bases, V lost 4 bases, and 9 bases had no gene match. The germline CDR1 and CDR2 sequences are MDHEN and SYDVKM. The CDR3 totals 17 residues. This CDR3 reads CASSSSGRGVSTDTQYF. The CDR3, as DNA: TGTGCCAGCAGTTCCTCGGGGCGGGGGGTTAGCACAGATACGCAGTATTTT.

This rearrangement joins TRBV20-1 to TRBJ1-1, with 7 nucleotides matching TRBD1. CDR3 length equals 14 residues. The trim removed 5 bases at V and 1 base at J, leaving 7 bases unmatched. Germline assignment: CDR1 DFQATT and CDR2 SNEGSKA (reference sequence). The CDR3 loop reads CSASTGTENTEAFF. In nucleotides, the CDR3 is TGCAGTGCTTCCACCGGGACAGAGAACACTGAAGCTTTCTTT.

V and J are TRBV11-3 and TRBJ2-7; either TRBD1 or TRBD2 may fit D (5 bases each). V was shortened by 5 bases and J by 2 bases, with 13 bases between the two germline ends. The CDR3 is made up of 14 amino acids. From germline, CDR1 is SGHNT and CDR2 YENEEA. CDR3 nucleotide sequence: TGTGCCAGCAGCACGACAGCGGCCCCCTACGAGCAGTACTTC. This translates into CASSTTAAPYEQYF.

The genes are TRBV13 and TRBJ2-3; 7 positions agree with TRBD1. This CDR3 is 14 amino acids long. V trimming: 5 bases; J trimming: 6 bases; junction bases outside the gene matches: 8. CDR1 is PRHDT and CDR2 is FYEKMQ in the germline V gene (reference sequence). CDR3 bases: TGTGCCAGCAGCCAAGACAGGGTGGCGGATACGCAGTATTTT. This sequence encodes CASSQDRVADTQYF.

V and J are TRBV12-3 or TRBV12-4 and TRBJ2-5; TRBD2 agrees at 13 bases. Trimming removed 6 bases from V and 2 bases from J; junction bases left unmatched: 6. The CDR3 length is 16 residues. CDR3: CASRILLAGGQETQYF. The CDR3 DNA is TGTGCCAGCAGGATATTACTAGCGGGAGGGCAAGAGACCCAGTACTTC.

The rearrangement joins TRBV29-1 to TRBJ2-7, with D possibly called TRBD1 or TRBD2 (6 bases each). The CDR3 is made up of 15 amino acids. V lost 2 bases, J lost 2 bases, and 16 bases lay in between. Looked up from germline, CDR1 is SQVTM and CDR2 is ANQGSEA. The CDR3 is CSVERPGDTAYEQYF. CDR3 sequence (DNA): TGCAGCGTTGAACGACCGGGGGACACGGCCTACGAGCAGTACTTC.

The CDR3 DNA follows: TGTGCCAGCAGGGTCTTAGACAGCTATGGCTACACCTTC. Amino acid sequence: CASRVLDSYGYTF. The chain links TRBV27 to TRBJ1-2; possibly TRBD1 for D (5 bases). The V gene lost 6 bases and the J gene lost 4 bases, with 12 bases spanning the gap. The CDR3 covers 13 residues. The germline CDR1 and CDR2 sequences are MNHEY and SMNVEV (reference sequence).

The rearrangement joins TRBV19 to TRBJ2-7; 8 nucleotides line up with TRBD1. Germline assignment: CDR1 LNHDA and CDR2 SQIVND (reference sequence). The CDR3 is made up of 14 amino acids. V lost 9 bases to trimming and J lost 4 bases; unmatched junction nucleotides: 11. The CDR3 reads CASNEGTGAYEQYF. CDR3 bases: TGTGCCAGCAATGAAGGGACAGGAGCTTACGAGCAGTACTTC. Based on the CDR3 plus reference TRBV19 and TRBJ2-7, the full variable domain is DGGITQSPKYLFRKEGQNVTLSCEQNLNHDAMYWYRQDPGQGLRLIYYSQIVNDFQKGDIAEGYSVSREKKESFPLTVTSAQKNPTAFYLCASNEGTGAYEQYFGPGTRLTVT.

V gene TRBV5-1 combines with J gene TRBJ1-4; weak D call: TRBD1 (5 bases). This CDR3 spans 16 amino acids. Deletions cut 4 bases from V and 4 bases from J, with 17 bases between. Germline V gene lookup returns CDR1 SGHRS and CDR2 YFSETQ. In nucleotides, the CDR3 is TGCGCCAGCAGCCCGGGACGGAAAGGACGTAATGAAAAACTGTTTTTT. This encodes CASSPGRKGRNEKLFF.

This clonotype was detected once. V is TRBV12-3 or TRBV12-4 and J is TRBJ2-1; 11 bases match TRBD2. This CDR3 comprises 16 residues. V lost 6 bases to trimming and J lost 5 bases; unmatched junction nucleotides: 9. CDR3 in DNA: TGTGCCAGCAGCACGGGACTAGCGGAAATAAACAATGAGCAGTTCTTC. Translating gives CASSTGLAEINNEQFF.

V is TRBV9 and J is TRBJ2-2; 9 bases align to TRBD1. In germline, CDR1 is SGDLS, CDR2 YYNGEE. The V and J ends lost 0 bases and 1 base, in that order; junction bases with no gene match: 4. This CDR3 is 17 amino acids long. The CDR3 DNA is TGTGCCAGCAGCGTAGCTCTGGGACAGGGGAACACCGGGGAGCTGTTTTTT. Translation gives CASSVALGQGNTGELFF.

The CDR3 region is CATVGTFLSYEQYF. In nucleotides, the CDR3 is TGTGCCACGGTGGGGACATTCCTGTCCTACGAGCAGTACTTC. The chain combines TRBV2 with TRBJ2-7; possibly TRBD1 for D (6 bases). CDR1 is SNHLY and CDR2 is FYNNEI in the germline V gene. V was trimmed by 10 bases and J by 1 base, leaving 17 bases between them. The CDR3 runs 14 residues.

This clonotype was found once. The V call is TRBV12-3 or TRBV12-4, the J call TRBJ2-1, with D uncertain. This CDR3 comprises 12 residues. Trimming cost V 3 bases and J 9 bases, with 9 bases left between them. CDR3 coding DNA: TGTGCCAGCAGTTTGTTAGTTGGTGAGCAGTTCTTC. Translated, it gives CASSLLVGEQFF.

CDR3 coding DNA: TGTGCCAGCAGCTTAGCCGCGAATCAGCCCCAGCATTTT. Its protein product is CASSLAANQPQHF. V usage is TRBV11-2 and J usage is TRBJ1-5; the D is unclear. V was pared by 1 base and J by 4 bases, with 5 bases between. Per the germline V gene, CDR1 is SGHAT and CDR2 is FQNNGV. The CDR3 runs to 13 residues.

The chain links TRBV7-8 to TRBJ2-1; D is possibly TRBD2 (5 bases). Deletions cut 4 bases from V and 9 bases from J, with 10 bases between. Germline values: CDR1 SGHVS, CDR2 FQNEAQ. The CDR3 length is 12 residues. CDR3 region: CASSYGVGEQFF. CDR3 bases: TGTGCCAGCAGCTACGGGGTTGGTGAGCAGTTCTTC.

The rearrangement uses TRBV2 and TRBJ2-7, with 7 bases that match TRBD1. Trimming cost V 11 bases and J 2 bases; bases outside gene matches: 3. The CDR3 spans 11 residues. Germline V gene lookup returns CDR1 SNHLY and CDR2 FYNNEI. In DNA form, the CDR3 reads TGTGCCCGACAGGGAACCTACGAGCAGTACTTC. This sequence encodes CARQGTYEQYF.

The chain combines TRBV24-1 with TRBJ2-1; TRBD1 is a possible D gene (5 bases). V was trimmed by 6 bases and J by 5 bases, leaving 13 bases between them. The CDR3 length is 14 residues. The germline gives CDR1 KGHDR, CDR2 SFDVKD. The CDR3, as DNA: TGTGCCACCAGTACCCAGGGTCGCAACAATGAGCAGTTCTTC. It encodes CATSTQGRNNEQFF.

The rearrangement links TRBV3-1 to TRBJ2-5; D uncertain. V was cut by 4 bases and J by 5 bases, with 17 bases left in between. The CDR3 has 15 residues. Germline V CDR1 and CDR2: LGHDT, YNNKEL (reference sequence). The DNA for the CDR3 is TGTGCCAGCAGCCGTCAGGCTTCAAGAACCGAGACCCAGTACTTC. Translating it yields CASSRQASRTETQYF.

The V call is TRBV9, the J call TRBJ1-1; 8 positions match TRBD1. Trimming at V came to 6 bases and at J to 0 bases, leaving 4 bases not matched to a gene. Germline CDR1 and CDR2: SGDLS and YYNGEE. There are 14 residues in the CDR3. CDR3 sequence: CASTQGALNTEAFF. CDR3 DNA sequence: TGTGCCAGCACGCAGGGGGCCCTGAACACTGAAGCTTTCTTT.

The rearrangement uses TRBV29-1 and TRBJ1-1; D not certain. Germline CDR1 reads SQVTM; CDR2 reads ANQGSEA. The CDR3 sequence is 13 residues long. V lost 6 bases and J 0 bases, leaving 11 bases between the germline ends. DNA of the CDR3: TGCAGCGTCCAACAGAGCCTGAACACTGAAGCTTTCTTT. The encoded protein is CSVQQSLNTEAFF. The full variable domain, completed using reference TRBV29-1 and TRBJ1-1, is SAVISQKPSRDICQRGTSLTIQCQVDSQVTMMFWYRQQPGQSLTLIATANQGSEATYESGFVIDKFPISRPNLTFSTLTVSNMSPEDSSIYLCSVQQSLNTEAFFGQGTRLTVV.

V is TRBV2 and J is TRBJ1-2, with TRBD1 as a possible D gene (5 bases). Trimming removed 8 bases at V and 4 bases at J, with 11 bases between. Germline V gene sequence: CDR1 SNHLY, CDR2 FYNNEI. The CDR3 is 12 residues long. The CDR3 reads CASDGTFYGYTF. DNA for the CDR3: TGTGCCAGCGACGGGACCTTCTATGGCTACACCTTC. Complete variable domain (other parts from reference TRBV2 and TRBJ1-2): EPEVTQTPSHQVTQMGQEVILRCVPISNHLYFYWYRQILGQKVEFLVSFYNNEISEKSEIFDDQFSVERPDGSNFTLKIRSTKLEDSAMYFCASDGTFYGYTFGSGTRLTVV.

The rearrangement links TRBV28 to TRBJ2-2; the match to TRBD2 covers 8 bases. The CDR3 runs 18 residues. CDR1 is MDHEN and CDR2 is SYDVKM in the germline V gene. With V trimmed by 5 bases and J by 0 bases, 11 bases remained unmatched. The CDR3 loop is CASSPTWGGRTNTGELFF. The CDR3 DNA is TGTGCCAGCAGTCCCACGTGGGGCGGGAGGACGAACACCGGGGAGCTGTTTTTT.

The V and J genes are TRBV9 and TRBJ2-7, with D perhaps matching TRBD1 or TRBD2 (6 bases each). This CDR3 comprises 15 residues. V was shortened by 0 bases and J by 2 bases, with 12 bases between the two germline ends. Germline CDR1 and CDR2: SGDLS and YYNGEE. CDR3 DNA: TGTGCCAGCAGCGTAGAGGCGGGACAACCCTACGAGCAGTACTTC. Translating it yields CASSVEAGQPYEQYF.